This T cell receptor (beta chain) stems from a study of blood T cell repertoires in COVID-19. As for the study in general: The origin of the acute and convalescent COVID-19 samples was the United States, Italy and Spain. From T cells, B-cell-depleted T cells, or PBMCs came the material, which was cDNA or gDNA.

Per the study methods: The authors estimated nucleated cell counts from reference gene primer amplification. Data came from immunoSEQ multiplex PCR; TCRdb stores just in-frame clones and leaves some out. V and J calls and clone size are those listed in that table; D and trimming were worked out from the DNA. The table lists roughly 150,000 clones, approximately 82% of them singletons. Trimming took off 1 base at V and 5 bases at J, with 3 bases between the two ends. The CDR3 runs 11 residues. CDR1 GTSNPN and CDR2 SVGIG come from the germline V gene (reference sequence). The TCR originated in a woman aged 70-85 years who had recovered from COVID-19. Input material: peripheral blood. The chain uses TRBV30 and TRBJ2-1; D uncertain. The CDR3 protein is CAWSGDNEQFF. CDR3 in DNA: TGTGCCTGGAGTGGAGACAATGAGCAGTTCTTC.